This T cell receptor (beta chain) emerged from a study of response to subunit inactivated influenza vaccine. The table lists this clonotype with a few counts. Its cognate antigen is unknown. TCRdb reprocessed the RT-PCR reads with MiXCR, giving one entry per CDR3 protein. The repertoire holds about 780,000 distinct CDR3 sequences, with 15% to 20% as singletons. Study-level results: Each seasonal influenza vaccination recruits few new T cells, the authors suggested.

The CDR3 is made up of 14 amino acids. Germline loops: CDR1 DFQATT, CDR2 SNEGSKA (reference sequence). The V end was cut by 3 bases, the J end by 3 bases, with 14 bases between. The chain carries TRBV20-1 and TRBJ1-1; tentative D call: TRBD1 (6 bases). The receptor was derived from a man aged 50 to 60 who received an inactivated influenza vaccine. Sequences were derived from PBMCs from blood, sampled 4 to 6 days after vaccination. The CDR3 sequence: CSARVGAVDTEAFF. CDR3 sequence (DNA): TGCAGTGCTAGGGTGGGGGCGGTTGACACTGAAGCTTTCTTT.